Sequencing of this TCR beta chain was carried out in a study of post-analysis software for immune sequencing data. Study information: Disease courses included relapsing-remitting, secondary progressive and progressive-relapsing multiple sclerosis.

Unique molecular identifiers featured in each of the TCR beta cDNA libraries. About half a million cDNA molecules were recovered from an input of 1 to 10 million T cells. TCRdb fed the PCR reads into MiXCR, producing one record per CDR3 protein. In the table there are roughly 870,000 distinct CDR3 sequences, around 50% of which are singletons. This clonotype was recorded many times. The antigen remains undetermined. Study observations and caveats: In patients, five or six TRBV segments were more frequent than in controls, with TRBV5-6, TRBV5-1 and TRBV20-1 among them. Strong co-clustering by F measure was evident for samples that had been prepared in the same batch. Normalized Chao1 diversity was significantly reduced in patients versus controls.

Germline loops: CDR1 MNHNS, CDR2 SASEGT. The V gene lost 0 bases and the J gene lost 6 bases, with 18 bases spanning the gap. This CDR3 has 17 residues. This receptor was identified in a girl aged 10 to 17 with multiple sclerosis. The specimen was blood. The chain is built from TRBV6-1 and TRBJ2-1, with a tentative D call TRBD1 (6 bases). CDR3 coding DNA: TGTGCCAGCAGTGAAGCTGTAGAGGGAGTAGGGGGCAATGAGCAGTTCTTC. Translating it yields CASSEAVEGVGGNEQFF.